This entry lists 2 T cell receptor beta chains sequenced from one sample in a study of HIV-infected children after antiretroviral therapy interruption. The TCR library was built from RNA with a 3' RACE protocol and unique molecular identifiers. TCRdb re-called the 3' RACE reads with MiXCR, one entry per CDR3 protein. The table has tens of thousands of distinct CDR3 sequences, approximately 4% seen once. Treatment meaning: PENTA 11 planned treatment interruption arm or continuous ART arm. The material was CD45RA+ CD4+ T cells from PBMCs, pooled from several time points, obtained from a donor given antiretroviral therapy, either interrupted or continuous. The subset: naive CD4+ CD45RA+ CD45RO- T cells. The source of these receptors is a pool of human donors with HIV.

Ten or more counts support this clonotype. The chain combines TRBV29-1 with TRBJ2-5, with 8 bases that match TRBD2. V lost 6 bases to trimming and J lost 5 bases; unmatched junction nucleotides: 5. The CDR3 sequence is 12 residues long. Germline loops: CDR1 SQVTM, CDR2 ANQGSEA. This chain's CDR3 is CSVGGDMETQYF. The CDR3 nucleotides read TGCAGCGTCGGGGGGGATATGGAGACCCAGTACTTC.

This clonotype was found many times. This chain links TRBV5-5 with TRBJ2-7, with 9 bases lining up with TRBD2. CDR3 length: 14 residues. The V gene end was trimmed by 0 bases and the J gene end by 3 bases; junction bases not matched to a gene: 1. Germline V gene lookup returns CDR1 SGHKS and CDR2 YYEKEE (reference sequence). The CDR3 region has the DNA TGTGCCAGCAGCTTGGGCGGGGGGGGCTACGAGCAGTACTTC. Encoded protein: CASSLGGGGYEQYF.